This paragraph reports one T cell receptor (beta chain). These data belong to a study of OX40 agonist ivuxolimab in advanced cancers. At the level of the study: The patients' treatment was ivuxolimab, an agonistic anti-OX40 (CD134) antibody. Melanoma, hepatocellular carcinoma, head and neck or renal cell cancer occurred in dose-escalation patients.

Libraries were prepared by immunoSEQ multiplex PCR; TCRdb keeps only in-frame clonotypes and omits some of them. The sample lists around 110,000 clones; 90% were seen once. V dropped 10 bases and J dropped 0 bases, with 13 bases sitting between them. CDR3 length: 14 residues. Germline loops: CDR1 MDHEN, CDR2 SYDVKM. The sequencing used CD4+ or CD8+ T cells sorted from blood, collected in a trial of the OX40 agonist ivuxolimab. The source of this sequence is an adult with an advanced solid tumor such as melanoma, head and neck, liver or kidney cancer. J is TRBJ1-3 and V is TRBV28, with a tentative D call TRBD1 (6 bases). The CDR3 sequence: CATGQSGSGNTIYF. CDR3 DNA sequence: TGTGCCACCGGACAGTCGGGCTCTGGAAACACCATATATTTT.